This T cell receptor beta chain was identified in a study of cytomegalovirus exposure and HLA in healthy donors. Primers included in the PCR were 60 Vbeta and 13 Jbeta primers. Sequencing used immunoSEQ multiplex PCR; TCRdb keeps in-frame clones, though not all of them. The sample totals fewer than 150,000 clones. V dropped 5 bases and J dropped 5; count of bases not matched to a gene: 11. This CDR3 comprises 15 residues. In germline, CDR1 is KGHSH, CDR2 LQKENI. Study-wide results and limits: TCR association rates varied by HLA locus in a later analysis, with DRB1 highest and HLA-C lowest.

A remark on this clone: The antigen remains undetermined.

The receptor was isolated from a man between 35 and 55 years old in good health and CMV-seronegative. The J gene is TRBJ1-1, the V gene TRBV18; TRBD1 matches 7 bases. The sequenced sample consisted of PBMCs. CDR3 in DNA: TGTGCCAGCTCAAGATACAGGGGTATTGGAACTGAAGCTTTCTTT. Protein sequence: CASSRYRGIGTEAFF.